The present TCR beta chain was sequenced within a study of T cell repertoires in cytomegalovirus infection. Overall study context: An indication of both CMV infection and matching HLA type came from public TCR beta signatures.

Overall study findings and caveats: The response measured ex vivo was dominated by TCR beta clonotypes (HLA-C-restricted and CMV-specific). Based on cumulative public TCR beta family frequency, carriers of CMV plus the relevant HLA were identified.

The sample holds many counts of this clonotype. Its antigen remains unknown. The CDR3 length is 14 residues. Germline V gene lookup returns CDR1 SGHVS and CDR2 FNYEAQ. Trimming removed 3 bases at V and 7 bases at J, with 12 bases between. TCRdb fed the reads into MiXCR, producing one record per CDR3 protein. This sample has about 680,000 distinct CDR3 sequences, with roughly 26% found just once. The chain combines TRBV7-6 with TRBJ2-2, with a tentative D call TRBD2 (5 bases). This receptor was obtained from a human donor in good health (CMV status not recorded). Some clones in this sample may be carry-over from other donors' samples. Specimen: CD8+ T cells from PBMCs. CDR3 region: CASSLYLSGGELFF. CDR3 DNA: TGTGCCAGCAGCTTGTACCTCAGCGGCGGGGAGCTGTTTTTT. The full variable domain, rest sourced from reference TRBV7-6 and TRBJ2-2, is GAGVSQSPRYKVTKRGQDVALRCDPISGHVSLYWYRQALGQGPEFLTYFNYEAQQDKSGLPNDRFSAERPEGSISTLTIQRTEQRDSAMYRCASSLYLSGGELFFGEGSRLTVL.